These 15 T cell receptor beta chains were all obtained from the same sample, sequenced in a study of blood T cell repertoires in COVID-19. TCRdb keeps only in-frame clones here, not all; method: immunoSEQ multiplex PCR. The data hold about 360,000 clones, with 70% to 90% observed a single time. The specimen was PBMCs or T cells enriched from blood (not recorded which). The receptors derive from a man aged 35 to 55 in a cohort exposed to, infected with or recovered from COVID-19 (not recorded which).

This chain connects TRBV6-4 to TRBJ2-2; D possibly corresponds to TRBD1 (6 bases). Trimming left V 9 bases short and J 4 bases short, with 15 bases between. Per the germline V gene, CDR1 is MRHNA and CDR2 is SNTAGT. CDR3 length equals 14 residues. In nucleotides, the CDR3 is TGTGCCAGTCGCCGGGACACGACCACCGGGGAGCTGTTTTTT. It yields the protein CASRRDTTTGELFF.

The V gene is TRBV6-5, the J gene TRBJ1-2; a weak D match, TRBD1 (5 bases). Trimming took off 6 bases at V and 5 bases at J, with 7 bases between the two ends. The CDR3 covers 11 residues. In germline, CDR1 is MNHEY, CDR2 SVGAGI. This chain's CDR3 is CASRQEYGYTF. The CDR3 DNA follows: TGTGCCAGCAGACAGGAATATGGCTACACCTTC.

The CDR3 DNA is TGTGCCAGCAGTCCACACCTTTCGGGATATAGCTATGGCTACACCTTC. Protein: CASSPHLSGYSYGYTF. This chain uses TRBV28 with TRBJ1-2; D ambiguous. The CDR3 is made up of 16 amino acids. Deletions cut 5 bases from V and 4 bases from J, with 20 bases between. CDR1 is MDHEN, CDR2 SYDVKM, per germline.

The CDR3: CASSRTSGRAERETQYF. For the CDR3, the DNA is TGCGCCAGCAGCCGAACTAGCGGGAGGGCCGAGAGGGAGACCCAGTACTTC. The chain recombines TRBV5-1 with TRBJ2-5; 13 nucleotides align to TRBD2. CDR1 and CDR2 from the germline V gene are SGHRS and YFSETQ. This CDR3 contains 17 residues. Trimming cost V 4 bases and J 5 bases; bases outside gene matches: 11.

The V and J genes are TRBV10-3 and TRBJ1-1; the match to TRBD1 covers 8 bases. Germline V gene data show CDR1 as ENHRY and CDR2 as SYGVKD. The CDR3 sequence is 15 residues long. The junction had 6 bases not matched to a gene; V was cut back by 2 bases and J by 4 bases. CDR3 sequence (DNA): TGTGCCATCAGTGAGCTGGACAGGGCGAGCACTGAAGCTTTCTTT. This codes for CAISELDRASTEAFF.

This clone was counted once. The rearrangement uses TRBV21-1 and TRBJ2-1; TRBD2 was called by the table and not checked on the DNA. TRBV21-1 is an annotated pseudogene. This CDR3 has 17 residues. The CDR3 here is CASSNHSGLAGSNEQFF. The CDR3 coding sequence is TGTGCCAGCAGCAACCATTCGGGACTAGCGGGGTCCAATGAGCAGTTCTTC.

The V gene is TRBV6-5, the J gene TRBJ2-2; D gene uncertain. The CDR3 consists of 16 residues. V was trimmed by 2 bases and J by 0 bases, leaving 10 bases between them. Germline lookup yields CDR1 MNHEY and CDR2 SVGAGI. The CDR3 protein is CASSYARYTNTGELFF. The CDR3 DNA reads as TGTGCCAGCAGTTACGCTAGGTACACGAACACCGGGGAGCTGTTTTTT.

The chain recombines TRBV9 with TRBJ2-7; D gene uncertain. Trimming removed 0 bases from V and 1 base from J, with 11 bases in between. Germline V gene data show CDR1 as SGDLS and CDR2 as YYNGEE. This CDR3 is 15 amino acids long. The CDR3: CASSVAGYRSYEQYF. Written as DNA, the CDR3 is TGTGCCAGCAGCGTAGCGGGTTACCGTTCCTACGAGCAGTACTTC.

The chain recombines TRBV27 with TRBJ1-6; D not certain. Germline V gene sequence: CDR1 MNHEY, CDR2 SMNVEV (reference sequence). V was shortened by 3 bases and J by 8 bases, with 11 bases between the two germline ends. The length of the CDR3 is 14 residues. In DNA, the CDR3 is TGTGCCAGCAGTTTTCAAAATTTTTATTCACCCCTCCACTTT. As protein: CASSFQNFYSPLHF.

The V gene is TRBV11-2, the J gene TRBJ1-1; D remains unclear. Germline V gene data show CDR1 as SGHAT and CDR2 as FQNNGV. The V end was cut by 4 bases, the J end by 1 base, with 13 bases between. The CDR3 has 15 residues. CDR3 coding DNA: TGTGCCAGCAGCTCGGCCGGGGAATGGAACACTGAAGCTTTCTTT. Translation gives CASSSAGEWNTEAFF. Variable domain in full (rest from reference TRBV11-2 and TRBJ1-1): EAGVAQSPRYKIIEKRQSVAFWCNPISGHATLYWYQQILGQGPKLLIQFQNNGVVDDSQLPKDRFSAERLKGVDSTLKIQPAKLEDSAVYLCASSSAGEWNTEAFFGQGTRLTVV.

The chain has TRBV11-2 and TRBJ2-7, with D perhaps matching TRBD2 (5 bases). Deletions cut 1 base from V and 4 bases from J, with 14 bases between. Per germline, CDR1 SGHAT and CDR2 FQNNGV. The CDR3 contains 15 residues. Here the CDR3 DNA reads TGTGCCAGCAGCTTAGTAGGAGCGGTCGTATACGAGCAGTACTTC. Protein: CASSLVGAVVYEQYF.

CDR3 region: CASSLDREAFF. The CDR3 DNA follows: TGTGCCAGCAGTTTGGACAGGGAAGCTTTCTTT. The V call is TRBV28, the J call TRBJ1-1, with 7 bases fitting TRBD1. Germline CDR1 and CDR2: MDHEN and SYDVKM. Losses at the gene ends were 3 bases for V and 8 bases for J; bases not matched to a gene: 0. The CDR3 is 11 amino acids.

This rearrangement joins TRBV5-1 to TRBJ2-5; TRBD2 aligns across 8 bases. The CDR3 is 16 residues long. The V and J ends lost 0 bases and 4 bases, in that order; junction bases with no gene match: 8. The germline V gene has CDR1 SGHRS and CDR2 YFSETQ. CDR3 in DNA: TGCGCCAGCAGCTTGGTAACGGGAGGGCCGCGAGAGACCCAGTACTTC. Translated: CASSLVTGGPRETQYF.

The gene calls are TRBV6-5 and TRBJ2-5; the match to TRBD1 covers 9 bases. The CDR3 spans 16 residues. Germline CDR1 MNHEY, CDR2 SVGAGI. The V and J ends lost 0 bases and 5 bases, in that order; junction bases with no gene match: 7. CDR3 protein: CASSYSGDREEETQYF. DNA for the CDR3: TGTGCCAGCAGTTACTCAGGGGACAGGGAGGAGGAGACCCAGTACTTC.

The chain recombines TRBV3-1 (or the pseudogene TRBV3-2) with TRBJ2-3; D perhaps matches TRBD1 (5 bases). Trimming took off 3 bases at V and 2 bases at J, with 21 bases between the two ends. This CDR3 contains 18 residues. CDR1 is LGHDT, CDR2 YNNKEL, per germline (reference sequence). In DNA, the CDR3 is TGTGCCAGCAGCCAGGAAAAAGGGCAGGGTAAAAACACAGATACGCAGTATTTT. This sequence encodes CASSQEKGQGKNTDTQYF.